These 27 T cell receptor beta chains originate from one sample sequenced in a study of T cell repertoires in cytomegalovirus infection (dated by TCRdb to about 2019). Sequencing was performed on an Illumina HiSeq 1500. In TCRdb, the public reads were trimmed at Q25 with fastp and aligned with MiXCR, with productive beta chains retained. When rows share a CDR3 protein, they turn into one entry using the most common DNA and genes. In this sample the table shows roughly 640,000 distinct CDR3 sequences, 24% of which occur a single time. The ten most abundant clones make up under 8.5% of the sample. Material for sequencing was CD8+ T cells from PBMCs. The receptors here all came from a human donor in good health (CMV status not recorded). Some clones in this sample may be carry-over from other donors' samples.

This chain joins TRBV7-6 and TRBJ2-5; TRBD1 agrees at 7 bases. The V gene end was trimmed by 0 bases and the J gene end by 4 bases; junction bases not matched to a gene: 5. Germline assignment: CDR1 SGHVS and CDR2 FNYEAQ. The length of the CDR3 is 15 residues. Here the CDR3 reads CASSLAQGPLETQYF. In DNA, the CDR3 is TGTGCCAGCAGCTTAGCACAGGGGCCATTAGAGACCCAGTACTTC.

This clonotype came up once. The chain employs TRBV10-3 and TRBJ1-2; D gene ambiguous. The CDR3 spans 11 residues. The germline V gene encodes CDR1 ENHRY and CDR2 SYGVKD. Between the trimmed V and J ends, which lost 6 bases and 3 bases, there was a span of 5 bases. The CDR3 DNA reads as TGTGCCATCAGGGGCCACTATGGCTACACCTTC. Protein sequence: CAIRGHYGYTF.

This chain links TRBV7-9 with TRBJ2-2; no clear D gene. Germline V gives CDR1 SEHNR, CDR2 FQNEAQ (reference sequence). Deletions cut 1 base from V and 6 bases from J, with 18 bases between. This CDR3 is 17 amino acids long. The DNA for the CDR3 is TGTGCCAGCAGCTTAGTTACAGCGTCCGTCAGTGCCGGGGAGCTGTTTTTT. This codes for CASSLVTASVSAGELFF.

This clonotype was detected many times. V gene TRBV7-6 combines with J gene TRBJ2-1; the match to TRBD2 covers 7 bases. CDR1 SGHVS and CDR2 FNYEAQ come from the germline V gene. The CDR3 consists of 18 residues. With 2 bases clipped from V and 2 bases from J, the junction kept 12 bases outside the gene matches. DNA for the CDR3: TGTGCCAGCAGCTTACCTTTAGAGGATCTAGCGGCCTACAATGAGCAGTTCTTC. Translated: CASSLPLEDLAAYNEQFF.

This clonotype was recorded many times. This CDR3 reads CAISTTVPNTEAFF. The CDR3 DNA reads as TGTGCCATCAGTACGACAGTTCCCAACACTGAAGCTTTCTTT. The chain couples TRBV10-3 to TRBJ1-1; TRBD1 might be the D (5 bases). CDR1 ENHRY and CDR2 SYGVKD come from the germline V gene. This CDR3 has 14 residues. V lost 5 bases, J lost 2 bases, and 12 bases lay in between.

The chain combines TRBV20-1 with TRBJ2-2, with D maybe TRBD1 (6 bases). V lost 6 bases and J lost 6, with 8 bases in between. This CDR3 is built from 11 residues. Germline V CDR1 and CDR2: DFQATT, SNEGSKA (reference sequence). This CDR3 is CSAHRAGELFF. CDR3 coding DNA: TGCAGTGCCCACAGGGCCGGGGAGCTGTTTTTT.

This chain connects TRBV28 to TRBJ1-1; D not certain. The V and J ends lost 1 base and 7 bases respectively, with 16 bases between them. The CDR3 covers 15 residues. Germline CDR1 is MDHEN and CDR2 is SYDVKM. CDR3 sequence reads: CASSLFIGLTREAFF. In nucleotides, the CDR3 is TGTGCCAGCAGTTTATTCATCGGGCTAACTCGTGAAGCTTTCTTT.

This clonotype was counted at least ten times. The chain couples TRBV7-2 to TRBJ2-1; the match to TRBD2 covers 8 bases. CDR1 and CDR2 (germline): SGHTA, FQGNSA. The CDR3 is made up of 14 amino acids. V shed 8 bases and J 4 bases; nucleotides not matched to a gene: 7. The CDR3 sequence: CASGGSGAYNEQFF. In DNA, the CDR3 is TGTGCCAGCGGCGGTAGCGGGGCTTACAATGAGCAGTTCTTC.

The sample holds a few counts of this clonotype. CDR3 protein: CASSLTGLYNEQFF. CDR3 nucleotide sequence: TGTGCCAGCAGTTTGACAGGGCTCTACAATGAGCAGTTCTTC. The rearrangement uses TRBV6-5 and TRBJ2-1, with 7 bases lining up with TRBD1. CDR1 MNHEY and CDR2 SVGAGI come from the germline V gene. There are 14 residues in the CDR3. Trimming removed 4 bases from V and 3 bases from J; junction bases left unmatched: 3.

The chain employs TRBV12-5 and TRBJ2-3; D remains ambiguous. There are 14 residues in the CDR3. Trimming took 5 bases from V and 5 from J, leaving 14 bases between them. CDR1 is LGHNT, CDR2 FRNRAP, per germline. The chain's CDR3 is CASGPRGAVDTQYF. CDR3 in DNA: TGTGCTAGTGGTCCCCGTGGTGCGGTAGATACGCAGTATTTT.

About this clonotype: The junction and the germline gene differ at one end; a read error may be behind it. This sequence joins TRBV4-1 and TRBJ2-3; 7 bases match TRBD2. The CDR3 spans 15 residues. Looked up from germline, CDR1 is MGHRA and CDR2 is YSYEKL. The CDR3 DNA reads TGCGCCAGTAGCCAAGTTGGCGGGAGAACAGATACGCAGTATTTT. Translating gives CASSQVGGRTDTQYF.

This clonotype appeared once. The V gene is TRBV29-1, the J gene TRBJ2-4, with D maybe TRBD1 (6 bases). CDR1 and CDR2 from the germline V gene are SQVTM and ANQGSEA. The CDR3 loop spans 13 amino acids. V was shortened by 3 bases and J by 6 bases, with 12 bases between the two germline ends. Written as DNA, the CDR3 is TGCAGCGTTGAGGGTTTACAGGGAAACATTCAGTACTTC. This gives the protein CSVEGLQGNIQYF. Combining the CDR3 with reference TRBV29-1 and TRBJ2-4 gives the whole variable domain SAVISQKPSRDICQRGTSLTIQCQVDSQVTMMFWYRQQPGQSLTLIATANQGSEATYESGFVIDKFPISRPNLTFSTLTVSNMSPEDSSIYLCSVEGLQGNIQYFGAGTRLSVL.

Points on this clonotype: This could be a read error, since a much larger clone is one nucleotide away. This rearrangement joins TRBV7-2 to TRBJ1-5; TRBD1 might be the D (5 bases). The germline gives CDR1 SGHTA, CDR2 FQGNSA. The CDR3 consists of 16 residues. The CDR3 coding sequence is TGTGCCAGCAACTTATCTCAGGGAGGAGTAGGTCAGCCCCAGCATTTT. This sequence encodes CASNLSQGGVGQPQHF.

This clonotype occurred a few times. J is TRBJ2-1 and V is TRBV14; 8 nucleotides align to TRBD1. Trimming at V came to 5 bases and at J to 3 bases, leaving 6 bases not matched to a gene. The CDR3 consists of 15 residues. Germline V CDR1 and CDR2: SGHDN, FVKESK. The CDR3 region has the DNA TGTGCCAGCAGCTACGGACAGGGAATCTACAATGAGCAGTTCTTC. It yields the protein CASSYGQGIYNEQFF.

In this sample, this clonotype turned up a few times. The gene calls are TRBV12-3 or TRBV12-4 and TRBJ1-1; TRBD1 matches at 8 bases. The CDR3 runs 14 residues. V was pared by 5 bases and J by 1 base, with 3 bases of the junction left unmatched. CDR3 in amino acids: CASSGQGQNTEAFF. CDR3 nucleotides: TGTGCCAGCAGTGGACAGGGCCAGAACACTGAAGCTTTCTTT.

The table lists this clonotype with many counts. This chain connects TRBV15 to TRBJ2-1; 7 bases fit TRBD2. After removal of 0 bases from V and 3 bases from J, the junction contained 2 bases not matched to a gene. The V gene's germline CDR1 is LNHNV and CDR2 YYDKDF (reference sequence). The CDR3 spans 15 residues. CDR3 region: CATSRDGGGYNEQFF. CDR3 DNA sequence: TGTGCCACCAGCAGAGATGGGGGGGGCTACAATGAGCAGTTCTTC. Full variable domain (missing parts from reference TRBV15 and TRBJ2-1): DAMVIQNPRYQVTQFGKPVTLSCSQTLNHNVMYWYQQKSSQAPKLLFHYYDKDFNNEADTPDNFQSRRPNTSFCFLDIRSPGLGDTAMYLCATSRDGGGYNEQFFGPGTRLTVL.

This clonotype turned up a few times. The V and J genes are TRBV7-3 and TRBJ1-2, with D possibly matching TRBD1 (6 bases). CDR1 and CDR2 from the germline V gene are SGHTA and FQGTGA. The CDR3 length is 16 residues. With 5 bases removed from V and 4 bases from J, the gap between germline ends came to 20 bases. Written as DNA, the CDR3 is TGTGCCAGCAGCCCTCAGGCGGGGGCGGAGAGCTATGGCTACACCTTC. Its protein is CASSPQAGAESYGYTF.

This clonotype was recorded at least ten times. The rearrangement uses TRBV6-5 and TRBJ1-5; unclear D gene. This CDR3 region has 15 residues. Trimming took off 2 bases at V and 4 bases at J, with 12 bases between the two ends. Germline loops: CDR1 MNHEY, CDR2 SVGAGI. CDR3 DNA: TGTGCCAGCAGTTACCGTGCAGGCATGAATCAGCCCCAGCATTTT. Protein sequence: CASSYRAGMNQPQHF.

This clonotype was detected many times. The V gene is TRBV6-5, the J gene TRBJ2-1; 12 bases fit TRBD2. Germline V gene data show CDR1 as MNHEY and CDR2 as SVGAGI. With V trimmed by 4 bases and J by 4 bases, 5 bases remained unmatched. The CDR3 sequence is 16 residues long. DNA for the CDR3: TGTGCCAGCAGTTCCGGACTAGCGGGGCTATACAATGAGCAGTTCTTC. This translates into CASSSGLAGLYNEQFF.

The chain combines TRBV28 with TRBJ2-1; no definite D call. The V gene's germline CDR1 is MDHEN and CDR2 SYDVKM. Trimming cost V 5 bases and J 5 bases, with 16 bases left between them. The CDR3 has 15 amino acids. The CDR3 DNA follows: TGTGCCAGCAGTCTTTTCCGCTATGGAAACAATGAGCAGTTCTTC. Amino acids: CASSLFRYGNNEQFF.

This clonotype has more than one count but fewer than ten. The chain employs TRBV4-1 and TRBJ2-2; 9 bases fit TRBD2. V dropped 3 bases and J dropped 0; count of bases not matched to a gene: 8. Germline lookup yields CDR1 MGHRA and CDR2 YSYEKL. CDR3 length: 18 amino acids. This CDR3 reads CASSHEQGLASNTGELFF. The CDR3 DNA reads TGCGCCAGCAGCCACGAGCAGGGACTAGCTTCGAACACCGGGGAGCTGTTTTTT.

Only a few counts were recorded for this clonotype. One junction end does not reproduce the germline sequence, and a read error may be involved. This chain uses TRBV7-2 with TRBJ1-6, with a tentative D call TRBD1 (5 bases). The CDR3 length is 17 residues. CDR1 is SGHTA, CDR2 FQGNSA, per germline. Here the CDR3 DNA reads TGTGCCAGCAGCTCCCGAGGGGCGACACGCCAATATTCGCCCCTCCACTTT. It is translated as CASSSRGATRQYSPLHF.

This clonotype was picked up many times. The chain uses TRBV7-2 and TRBJ1-6, with 9 positions matching TRBD1. The CDR3 is 19 amino acids. J gave up 13 bases and V 1 base, and 20 bases lay outside the gene matches. CDR1 and CDR2 (germline): SGHTA, FQGNSA. CDR3 sequence reads: CASSLGGDREDQWALPLHF. The CDR3 DNA reads as TGTGCCAGCAGCTTAGGAGGGGACAGGGAGGATCAATGGGCTTTGCCCCTCCACTTT.

This clonotype occurred a few times. V and J are TRBV6-5 and TRBJ1-5, with D unresolved. V lost 6 bases, J lost 2 bases, and 20 bases lay in between. Germline assignment: CDR1 MNHEY and CDR2 SVGAGI. This CDR3 is built from 17 residues. In DNA form, the CDR3 reads TGTGCCAGCAGCCCATACCCCCTATTGGTCGGCAATCAGCCCCAGCATTTT. This gives the protein CASSPYPLLVGNQPQHF.

V usage is TRBV29-1 and J usage is TRBJ2-2; D not certain. Deletions cut 8 bases from V and 9 bases from J, with 19 bases between. Germline assignment: CDR1 SQVTM and CDR2 ANQGSEA. The CDR3 covers 13 residues. The CDR3 region is CSTVGSIDRELFF. As DNA, the CDR3 is TGCAGCACAGTCGGGTCGATCGACAGGGAGCTGTTTTTT.

This clonotype was seen a few times. The chain is built from TRBV4-3 and TRBJ1-1, with D unresolved. The CDR3 consists of 15 residues. V lost 1 base and J 2 bases, leaving 11 bases between the germline ends. From germline, CDR1 is LGHNA and CDR2 YSLEER. The chain's CDR3 is CASSQAIRSNTEAFF. The CDR3, as DNA: TGCGCCAGCAGCCAAGCCATCAGGAGCAACACTGAAGCTTTCTTT.

This clonotype has ten or more counts. V and J are TRBV7-2 and TRBJ1-2, with 10 nucleotides matching TRBD1. With 3 bases clipped from V and 6 bases from J, the junction kept 4 bases outside the gene matches. CDR1 and CDR2 (germline): SGHTA, FQGNSA. This CDR3 is built from 14 residues. The CDR3 is CASSLGTGADGYTF. The CDR3 DNA sequence: TGTGCCAGCAGCTTGGGGACAGGGGCGGATGGCTACACCTTC.